The 20 T cell receptor beta chains below come from one sample, sequenced in a study of naive and memory T cell subsets. Points from the study as a whole: Especially in CD8 cells, naive repertoires contained a few larger clonotypes, possibly CD45RA-re-expressing memory cells.

An equimolar mix of two oligonucleotides served as the beta constant-region primer for TRBC1 and TRBC2. Nested alpha and beta constant-region primers with the SP2 primer drove four PCR rounds on ligated cDNA. TCRdb called the UMI-ligation and nested PCR reads again in MiXCR, with one record for every CDR3 protein. The data show fewer than 150,000 distinct CDR3 sequences, approximately 20% seen once. Their antigens remain unidentified. Sequenced input: naive CD8+ T cells from blood. The source is a human donor in good health.

This chain connects TRBV11-2 to TRBJ1-3; no clear D gene. V lost 1 base to trimming and J lost 2 bases, with 12 bases between them. CDR1 is SGHAT and CDR2 is FQNNGV in the germline V gene. This CDR3 has 16 amino acids. For the CDR3, the DNA is TGTGCCAGCAGCTTAGGCGGGGTGTTTGCTGGAAACACCATATATTTT. It is translated as CASSLGGVFAGNTIYF.

Ten or more counts support this clonotype. The rearrangement uses TRBV27 and TRBJ1-1; D is uncertain. CDR1 MNHEY and CDR2 SMNVEV come from the germline V gene (reference sequence). The CDR3 extends over 13 amino acids. The germline V and J ends were trimmed by 0 bases and 5 bases, with 7 bases remaining between them. The CDR3 spells CASSLSAGTEAFF. Written as DNA, the CDR3 is TGTGCCAGCAGTTTATCCGCCGGGACTGAAGCTTTCTTT.

The CDR3 reads CASSQRDLLLEGDEQFF. Written as DNA, the CDR3 is TGTGCCAGCAGCCAGCGGGACTTGCTATTAGAGGGGGATGAGCAGTTCTTC. This sequence joins TRBV6-2 or TRBV6-3 and TRBJ2-1, with D possibly matching TRBD2 (7 bases). Trimming left V 6 bases short and J 8 bases short, with 26 bases between. The CDR3 sequence is 17 residues long. Germline V CDR1 and CDR2: MNHEY, SVGEGT.

This clonotype was recorded at least ten times. Here the CDR3 reads CASSSDRVLKDEQYF. As DNA, the CDR3 is TGTGCCAGCAGTTCCGACAGGGTATTAAAGGACGAGCAGTACTTC. J is TRBJ2-7 and V is TRBV28; 7 nucleotides align to TRBD1. The ends lost 4 bases at V and 5 bases at J; junction bases unmatched: 11. From germline, CDR1 is MDHEN and CDR2 SYDVKM. The CDR3 sequence is 15 residues long.

This clonotype has just a few counts. V and J are TRBV7-2 and TRBJ2-7; TRBD1 aligns across 8 bases. The V segment lost 4 bases and the J segment 1 base; nucleotides outside the gene matches: 6. Germline V gives CDR1 SGHTA, CDR2 FQGNSA. This CDR3 has 15 amino acids. This CDR3 is CASSYYRGVSYEQYF. CDR3 sequence (DNA): TGTGCCAGCAGCTACTACAGGGGGGTTTCCTACGAGCAGTACTTC.

This chain joins TRBV5-6 and TRBJ1-1; TRBD1 is a possible D gene (5 bases). The CDR3 totals 13 residues. Trimming removed 1 base at V and 3 bases at J, with 7 bases between. Germline CDR1 SGHDT, CDR2 YYEEEE. The CDR3 protein is CASSLLGDTEAFF. As DNA, the CDR3 is TGTGCCAGCAGCTTGTTAGGGGACACTGAAGCTTTCTTT.

In its sample, this clonotype was seen a few times. The chain has TRBV28 and TRBJ2-7, with 9 bases identical to TRBD2. The CDR3 contains 15 residues. The germline gives CDR1 MDHEN, CDR2 SYDVKM. Trimming removed 5 bases from V and 0 bases from J; junction bases left unmatched: 5. The CDR3: CASSNLAGPSYEQYF. The CDR3 bases are TGTGCCAGCAGTAATCTAGCGGGACCCTCCTACGAGCAGTACTTC.

This sequence joins TRBV29-1 and TRBJ1-2; D is unresolved. This CDR3 comprises 9 residues. The germline V gene has CDR1 SQVTM and CDR2 ANQGSEA. Trimming left V 8 bases short and J 8 bases short, with 9 bases between. CDR3 sequence: CSILPGYTF. As DNA, the CDR3 is TGCAGCATTCTCCCAGGCTACACCTTC.

The V gene is TRBV7-9, the J gene TRBJ2-6; 7 nucleotides line up with TRBD1. Trimming removed 1 base from V and 0 bases from J; junction bases left unmatched: 21. The CDR3 length is 23 residues. Germline V gives CDR1 SEHNR, CDR2 FQNEAQ (reference sequence). The CDR3 is CASSLELEQGRPIEYSGANVLTF. The CDR3 DNA is TGTGCCAGCAGCTTAGAATTGGAACAGGGGCGTCCTATAGAGTACTCTGGGGCCAACGTCCTGACTTTC. The full variable domain, with the rest looked up from reference TRBV7-9 and TRBJ2-6, is DTGVSQNPRHKITKRGQNVTFRCDPISEHNRLYWYRQTLGQGPEFLTYFQNEAQLEKSRLLSDRFSAERPKGSFSTLEIQRTEQGDSAMYLCASSLELEQGRPIEYSGANVLTFGAGSRLTVL.

This chain links TRBV12-3 or TRBV12-4 with TRBJ1-1; 9 bases line up with TRBD1. This CDR3 is 14 amino acids long. V lost 5 bases, J lost 1 base, and 2 bases stayed unmatched. This CDR3 reads CASSVGQGNTEAFF. DNA for the CDR3: TGTGCCAGCAGTGTGGGACAGGGGAACACTGAAGCTTTCTTT.

The chain is built from TRBV6-2 or TRBV6-3 and TRBJ1-1, with D uncertain. Looked up from germline, CDR1 is MNHEY and CDR2 is SVGEGT. The CDR3 runs 12 residues. V was shortened by 3 bases and J by 6 bases, with 8 bases between the two germline ends. The CDR3 loop is CASSYGLAEAFF. The CDR3 coding sequence is TGTGCCAGCAGTTATGGGCTCGCTGAAGCTTTCTTT.

This clonotype was seen a handful of times. The chain joins TRBV6-5 to TRBJ2-7; D gene unclear. From germline, CDR1 is MNHEY and CDR2 SVGAGI. V lost 5 bases and J 5 bases, leaving 10 bases between the germline ends. The CDR3 extends over 12 amino acids. In nucleotides, the CDR3 is TGTGCCAGCAGTCACCGGGCCGACGAGCAGTACTTC. Its translation: CASSHRADEQYF.

This clonotype appeared a few times. This chain connects TRBV29-1 to TRBJ2-4; 7 bases match TRBD2. The CDR3 is 15 residues long. Per germline, CDR1 SQVTM and CDR2 ANQGSEA. CDR3: CSAVGGSRAKNIQYF. The CDR3 region has the DNA TGCAGTGCGGTTGGCGGGAGTAGAGCCAAAAACATTCAGTACTTC.

This clonotype was seen only a few times. The chain links TRBV28 to TRBJ2-6; no reliable D call. Germline V gene lookup returns CDR1 MDHEN and CDR2 SYDVKM. Between the trimmed V and J ends, which lost 6 bases and 2 bases, there was a span of 11 bases. The CDR3 is 15 residues long. The CDR3 DNA is TGTGCCAGCAGCTATAGTTTTCCTGGGGCCAACGTCCTGACTTTC. It is translated as CASSYSFPGANVLTF.

The chain combines TRBV7-9 with TRBJ1-2; D ambiguous. This CDR3 comprises 13 residues. Deletions cut 5 bases from V and 6 bases from J, with 13 bases between. The V gene's germline CDR1 is SEHNR and CDR2 FQNEAQ (reference sequence). The CDR3 region is CASSPSVGDGYTF. The CDR3 DNA is TGTGCCAGCAGCCCGTCGGTTGGCGATGGCTACACCTTC.

V gene TRBV2 combines with J gene TRBJ2-2, with 9 positions matching TRBD1. Germline CDR1 is SNHLY and CDR2 is FYNNEI. The CDR3 length is 16 residues. Trimming cost V 3 bases and J 5 bases; bases outside gene matches: 7. CDR3 region: CASSDSNRGPTGELFF. DNA of the CDR3: TGTGCCAGCAGTGATTCGAACAGGGGGCCTACCGGGGAGCTGTTTTTT.

V is TRBV4-3 and J is TRBJ2-7; either TRBD1 or TRBD2 may supply D (5 bases each). This CDR3 has 15 residues. The germline gives CDR1 LGHNA, CDR2 YSLEER. Trimming took 0 bases from V and 6 from J, leaving 15 bases between them. In DNA, the CDR3 is TGCGCCAGCAGCCAAGATGTGGGGGTCTCAAGCGAGCAGTACTTC. It yields the protein CASSQDVGVSSEQYF.

This rearrangement joins TRBV30 to TRBJ2-7; D call uncertain. Germline assignment: CDR1 GTSNPN and CDR2 SVGIG (reference sequence). The ends were cut back, 4 bases at V and 2 bases at J, with 15 bases in the middle. The CDR3 runs to 14 residues. As DNA, the CDR3 is TGTGCCTGGACCGACCCCCAGACCACCTACGAGCAGTACTTC. Its protein is CAWTDPQTTYEQYF.

The table lists this clonotype with a few counts. CDR3 nucleotides: TGCGCCAGCAGCACCCCTAGCGGAGTGGGCGCAGATACGCAGTATTTT. Protein: CASSTPSGVGADTQYF. The rearrangement joins TRBV4-1 to TRBJ2-3, with 7 positions matching TRBD2. Germline V CDR1 and CDR2: MGHRA, YSYEKL. With 5 bases clipped from V and 4 bases from J, the junction kept 12 bases outside the gene matches. The CDR3 is 16 residues long.

This clonotype has a handful of counts. V is TRBV30 and J is TRBJ2-7; tentatively, D is TRBD2 (6 bases). Germline-derived CDR1 and CDR2 are GTSNPN and SVGIG (reference sequence). V was shortened by 1 base and J by 4 bases, with 14 bases between the two germline ends. The CDR3 is 14 residues long. CDR3 amino acids: CAWSEDAAGYEQYF. CDR3 DNA sequence: TGTGCCTGGAGTGAGGACGCGGCGGGGTACGAGCAGTACTTC.